A selection of T cell receptor beta chains follows, all from one sample in a study of blood T cell repertoires in COVID-19. Profiling relied on immunoSEQ multiplex PCR, and the TCRdb table lists in-frame clones only, not all of them. Among 60,000 to 75,000 clones, roughly 89% were seen once, and the ten largest hold approximately 19%. Sequenced sample: peripheral blood. These receptors were collected from an elderly woman with acute or convalescent COVID-19. The CDR3 runs from the conserved cysteine through the conserved F or W. The D gene is left open where the match is weak. For some rows the clone size is stated as once, few or many, or as a class when expanded; others skip it.

v_call	clone_size	d_call	j_call	cdr3_nt	cdr3_aa
TRBV6-6	-	TRBD1	TRBJ1-1	TGTGCCAGCAGTTACTTTGGGACAGGGAACACTGAAGCTTTCTTT	CASSYFGTGNTEAFF
TRBV28	-	TRBD1	TRBJ1-6	TGTGCCACCGTCACAGGGGGGAGGAATTCACCCCTCCACTTT	CATVTGGRNSPLHF
TRBV5-4	-	-	TRBJ2-7	TGTGCCAGCAGCGATCAATCCTACTACGAGCAGTACTTC	CASSDQSYYEQYF
TRBV5-4	-	TRBD2	TRBJ2-7	TGTGCCAGCAGCTTGGTACAGGCGGGGGGGCAATACGAGCAGTACTTC	CASSLVQAGGQYEQYF
TRBV7-8	few	-	TRBJ1-1	TGTGCCAGCAGCTTAGTCGGGGGTTGGACTGAAGCTTTCTTT	CASSLVGGWTEAFF
TRBV6-2/TRBV6-3	-	TRBD1	TRBJ2-7	TGTGCCAGCAGTTCCTCGGGACAGTTATACGAGCAGTACTTC	CASSSSGQLYEQYF
TRBV6-5	-	-	TRBJ2-7	TGTGCCAGCAGTATTGGACTATCCTACGAGCAGTACTTC	CASSIGLSYEQYF
TRBV6-6	-	-	TRBJ2-3	TGTGCCAGCAGCCCGGTCGGGTCAGGGCGCACAGATACGCAGTATTTT	CASSPVGSGRTDTQYF
TRBV28	once	-	TRBJ1-1	TGTGCCAGCAGGTCTACCAACGCTGAAGCTTTCTTT	CASRSTNAEAFF
TRBV14	-	-	TRBJ2-7	TGTGCCAGCAGCCAAGGACACTTCTACGAGCAGTACTTC	CASSQGHFYEQYF
TRBV19	once	TRBD1	TRBJ1-4	TGTGCCAGCGGTCAGCCCGGGACAGGAGGGGAAAAACTGTTTTTT	CASGQPGTGGEKLFF
TRBV2	few	TRBD1	TRBJ2-7	TGTGCCAGCAGTACGGGACAGGCACCTCGGCAGTACTTC	CASSTGQAPRQYF
TRBV5-1	-	TRBD1	TRBJ1-2	TGCGCCAGCAGCTCCGGAGGTACAGGGGCTAACTATGGCTACACCTTC	CASSSGGTGANYGYTF
TRBV3-1/TRBV3-2	-	-	TRBJ2-1	TGTGCCAGCAGCCATGATAGCCCGTACAATGAGCAGTTCTTC	CASSHDSPYNEQFF
TRBV6-5	-	TRBD2	TRBJ2-5	TGTGCCAGCCAGGGGACTAGCGGTGGGACCCAGTACTTC	CASQGTSGGTQYF
TRBV5-4	-	-	TRBJ2-1	TGTGCCAGCAGCTTGGGAGCTGAGCAGTTCTTC	CASSLGAEQFF
TRBV28	-	TRBD2	TRBJ2-7	TGTGCCAGCAGTTTATCCCCAGCGGGGGTCTACGAGCAGTACTTC	CASSLSPAGVYEQYF
TRBV6-5	-	TRBD2	TRBJ2-1	TGTGCCAGCAGGAATAGCGGGATGAGCAATGAGCAGTTCTTC	CASRNSGMSNEQFF
TRBV15	-	TRBD2	TRBJ2-7	TGTGCCACCACTCTGGGGGGGAGGGATTCAACCGAGCAGTACTTC	CATTLGGRDSTEQYF
TRBV6-2/TRBV6-3	few	-	TRBJ2-3	TGTGCCAGCAGTCCCAGCGATAGCACAGATACGCAGTATTTT	CASSPSDSTDTQYF
TRBV7-2	-	TRBD1	TRBJ1-2	TGTGCCAGCAGCTTTAGGGGCGGGACAGACTATGGCTACACCTTC	CASSFRGGTDYGYTF
TRBV7-3	-	-	TRBJ2-2	TGTGCCAGCAGCTTTGGTGTTAGTTTGACAGCGAACACCGGGGAGCTGTTTTTT	CASSFGVSLTANTGELFF
TRBV7-3	-	TRBD1	TRBJ2-2	TGTGCCAGCAGCCGGGACAGGGGCAGCTCCGGGGAGCTGTTTTTT	CASSRDRGSSGELFF
TRBV28	-	-	TRBJ2-7	TGTGCCAGCAGTTTTACAGGGTACGATTACGAGCAGTACTTC	CASSFTGYDYEQYF